The clone carrying this T cell receptor (beta chain) was counted once. Its antigen is unknown. The data derive from a study of brain T cells in children with intractable seizures. Study results and caveats: Pre-surgery blood may have been undersampled, hiding some clones. Only CDR3 sequence similarity suggested viral specificity, without known HCMV serostatus.

The sequenced cases were selected for having the highest brain T cell transcript signatures. Patients received at least one anti-epileptic drug before surgery. Sequenced by immunoSEQ multiplex PCR; TCRdb stores in-frame clones only, minus some. Of 110,000 or so clones in the sample, 90% to 95% were seen once. CDR1 and CDR2 (germline): SGHVS, FNYEAQ. V shed 5 bases, J shed 7 bases, and the junction held 8 bases outside the gene matches. This CDR3 has 15 amino acids. Specimen: peripheral blood, collected at surgery. J is TRBJ2-7 and V is TRBV7-6, with TRBD2 matching 13 bases. The TCR was taken from a boy under two years old with hemimegalencephaly and intractable seizures. CDR3 sequence: CASSRSGTSGVEQYF. The CDR3 coding sequence is TGTGCCAGCAGCAGATCCGGGACTAGCGGGGTTGAGCAGTACTTC.